The source of this T cell receptor (beta chain) is a study of cytomegalovirus exposure and HLA in healthy donors. Primers: 60 Vbeta forward and 13 Jbeta reverse. Assay: immunoSEQ multiplex PCR; the TCRdb copy retains only in-frame clones and omits some. The data hold tens of thousands of clones, with 85% to 90% observed a single time. CDR1 LGHNT and CDR2 FRNRAP come from the germline V gene. The ends were cut back, 5 bases at V and 2 bases at J, with 12 bases in the middle. This CDR3 contains 14 residues. This sequence originates from a female donor in good health and CMV-seronegative. The genes are TRBV12-5 and TRBJ2-5, with TRBD2 as a possible D gene (5 bases). The material sequenced was PBMCs. The CDR3 protein is CASGIPGYQETQYF. The CDR3 DNA follows: TGTGCTAGTGGTATCCCGGGATATCAAGAGACCCAGTACTTC.